This entry lists 31 T cell receptor beta chains sequenced from one sample in a study of CD8 T cells in Susac syndrome. RNA totalling roughly 0.45 to 1 ug underwent reverse transcription with random hexamers. TCRdb re-derived calls from the immunoSEQ multiplex PCR reads in MiXCR, one entry per CDR3 protein. The table lists under 200,000 distinct CDR3 sequences, about 96% of them singletons, with 0.12% in the top ten. Specimen: CD4+ T cells from PBMCs. The source is a human donor with Susac syndrome.

The chain is built from TRBV18 and TRBJ1-5; D not certain. Germline values: CDR1 KGHSH, CDR2 LQKENI. The V end was cut by 6 bases, the J end by 7 bases, with 13 bases between. This CDR3 is built from 13 residues. As DNA, the CDR3 is TGTGCCAGCTCCAAACCGCCGGAACAGCCCCAGCATTTT. Its protein product is CASSKPPEQPQHF.

CDR3 sequence (DNA): TGTGCCAGCAGCTTAGATTTTCTGAGGACGAACACTGAAGCTTTCTTT. It specifies CASSLDFLRTNTEAFF. V is TRBV13 and J is TRBJ1-1, with D hard to call. V gave up 1 base and J gave up 1 base, with 13 bases separating them. This CDR3 comprises 16 residues. The germline gives CDR1 PRHDT, CDR2 FYEKMQ (reference sequence).

This clonotype was seen once. J is TRBJ1-4 and V is TRBV7-9; D is unresolved. Germline V gene sequence: CDR1 SEHNR, CDR2 FQNEAQ (reference sequence). The ends were cut back, 4 bases at V and 7 bases at J, with 7 bases in the middle. The CDR3 is 12 amino acids. The CDR3 DNA is TGTGCCAGCAGCTCGTCCCGTGAAAAACTGTTTTTT. This codes for CASSSSREKLFF.

This chain uses TRBV7-6 with TRBJ1-6; weak D call: TRBD1 (5 bases). The CDR3 has 14 residues. Trimming took 1 base from V and 11 from J, leaving 12 bases between them. Germline values: CDR1 SGHVS, CDR2 FNYEAQ. The CDR3 bases are TGTGCCAGCAGCTTAGGGCAGGGAAAGACACCCCTCCACTTT. Translated, it gives CASSLGQGKTPLHF.

The rearrangement links TRBV4-1 to TRBJ2-7; D tentatively reads TRBD1 or TRBD2 (6 bases each). From germline, CDR1 is MGHRA and CDR2 YSYEKL. With 0 bases removed from V and 3 bases from J, the gap between germline ends came to 21 bases. The length of the CDR3 is 18 residues. The CDR3, as DNA: TGCGCCAGCAGCCAAGATTCGGGGCCCGGGGGCTGGTTCTACGAGCAGTACTTC. Its translation is CASSQDSGPGGWFYEQYF.

The gene calls are TRBV25-1 and TRBJ1-2; D not certain. The CDR3 extends over 13 amino acids. Per germline, CDR1 MGHDK and CDR2 SYGVNS. Trimming stripped 4 bases from V and 5 bases from J, with 11 bases between. This CDR3 is CASSGVWGYGYTF. The CDR3 DNA is TGTGCCAGCAGTGGGGTTTGGGGATATGGCTACACCTTC.

The chain combines TRBV5-6 with TRBJ1-2; 8 nucleotides match TRBD1. V was pared by 9 bases and J by 3 bases, with 10 bases of the junction left unmatched. Germline V gene lookup returns CDR1 SGHDT and CDR2 YYEEEE. CDR3 length equals 14 residues. CDR3 DNA sequence: TGTGCCACCCGTAGGACAGGGACTGACTATGGCTACACCTTC. It is translated as CATRRTGTDYGYTF. Filled out from reference TRBV5-6 and TRBJ1-2, the complete variable domain reads DAGVTQSPTHLIKTRGQQVTLRCSPKSGHDTVSWYQQALGQGPQFIFQYYEEEERQRGNFPDRFSGHQFPNYSSELNVNALLLGDSALYLCATRRTGTDYGYTFGSGTRLTVV.

V gene TRBV15 combines with J gene TRBJ2-1; 8 bases are shared with TRBD2. Germline loops: CDR1 LNHNV, CDR2 YYDKDF (reference sequence). Trimming cost V 5 bases and J 1 base; bases outside gene matches: 1. The CDR3 runs 14 residues. The CDR3 spells CATSGGRSYNEQFF. CDR3 sequence (DNA): TGTGCCACCAGCGGCGGGAGGTCCTACAATGAGCAGTTCTTC.

The genes are TRBV7-2 and TRBJ2-1; TRBD2 is a possible D gene (6 bases). Germline CDR1 is SGHTA and CDR2 is FQGNSA. The CDR3 is made up of 14 amino acids. V was trimmed by 2 bases and J by 5 bases, leaving 10 bases between them. The CDR3 bases are TGTGCCAGCAGCTTATGGTCTAGCGACAATGAGCAGTTCTTC. Protein product: CASSLWSSDNEQFF.

This sequence joins TRBV27 and TRBJ2-5, with TRBD1 matching 7 bases. The V segment lost 6 bases and the J segment 1 base; nucleotides outside the gene matches: 5. Germline loops: CDR1 MNHEY, CDR2 SMNVEV (reference sequence). The CDR3 totals 14 residues. The CDR3 nucleotides are TGTGCCAGCAGGGGAACAGGGGTCCAAGAGACCCAGTACTTC. This sequence encodes CASRGTGVQETQYF.

In this sample, this clonotype turned up once. The V and J genes are TRBV5-6 and TRBJ2-2; possible D gene TRBD1, 5 bases. The length of the CDR3 is 13 residues. Trimming shortened V by 3 bases and J by 6 bases, and 9 bases separated the two germline ends. Looked up from germline, CDR1 is SGHDT and CDR2 is YYEEEE. CDR3 loop: CASSYQTAGELFF. As DNA, the CDR3 is TGTGCCAGCAGCTACCAGACAGCCGGGGAGCTGTTTTTT. Full variable domain (missing parts from reference TRBV5-6 and TRBJ2-2): DAGVTQSPTHLIKTRGQQVTLRCSPKSGHDTVSWYQQALGQGPQFIFQYYEEEERQRGNFPDRFSGHQFPNYSSELNVNALLLGDSALYLCASSYQTAGELFFGEGSRLTVL.

CDR3 in DNA: TGTGCCAGCAGCTTAGGAGGGTACAATCAGCCCCAGCATTTT. Protein product: CASSLGGYNQPQHF. The chain is built from TRBV7-9 and TRBJ1-5; no clear D gene. Germline V gene data show CDR1 as SEHNR and CDR2 as FQNEAQ (reference sequence). The CDR3 totals 14 residues. Trimming removed 1 base from V and 3 bases from J, with 7 bases in between.

The chain is built from TRBV4-3 and TRBJ2-1; D is perhaps TRBD1 or TRBD2 (5 bases each). The germline CDR1 and CDR2 sequences are LGHNA and YSLEER. Trimming shortened V by 4 bases and J by 5 bases, and 18 bases separated the two germline ends. The CDR3 length is 16 residues. The CDR3, as DNA: TGCGCCAGCAGCCCGCCTCCCGGGACGTCGGACAATGAGCAGTTCTTC. This gives the protein CASSPPPGTSDNEQFF.

In regard to this clonotype: One end of the junction is discordant with germline, which a read error may explain. The chain combines TRBV29-1 with TRBJ2-3; D possibly corresponds to TRBD2 (6 bases). Germline CDR1 SQVTM, CDR2 ANQGSEA. CDR3 length: 10 residues. The CDR3 loop reads CSVSGGGPHF. The CDR3 DNA is TGCAGCGTGTCCGGTGGAGGGCCCCATTTT.

This clonotype came up once. The chain combines TRBV3-1 with TRBJ1-2; no firm D call. The V and J ends lost 1 base and 8 bases respectively, with 8 bases between them. Germline-derived CDR1 and CDR2 are LGHDT and YNNKEL (reference sequence). The CDR3 has 12 residues. The CDR3 bases are TGTGCCAGCAGCCAAGCGACGACAGGCTACACCTTC. The encoded protein is CASSQATTGYTF.

The rearrangement uses TRBV5-1 and TRBJ1-1, with unresolved D. CDR1 is SGHRS and CDR2 is YFSETQ in the germline V gene. CDR3 size: 17 residues. V gave up 2 bases and J gave up 1 base, with 18 bases separating them. The chain's CDR3 is CASSFIPTRPQNTEAFF. DNA for the CDR3: TGCGCCAGCAGCTTCATACCGACTCGACCCCAGAACACTGAAGCTTTCTTT.

The chain recombines TRBV20-1 with TRBJ2-7, with 13 bases that match TRBD2. V was pared by 0 bases and J by 2 bases, with 4 bases of the junction left unmatched. The CDR3 loop spans 16 amino acids. The germline gives CDR1 DFQATT, CDR2 SNEGSKA (reference sequence). CDR3 loop: CSARDPGTSGTYEQYF. As DNA, the CDR3 is TGCAGTGCTAGAGATCCCGGGACTAGCGGGACCTACGAGCAGTACTTC.

The CDR3 bases are TGTGCCACCAGCAGAGACCCACGGGCAAATGAAAAACTGTTTTTT. Translating gives CATSRDPRANEKLFF. The rearrangement uses TRBV15 and TRBJ1-4, with D unclear. V lost 0 bases and J 5 bases, leaving 10 bases between the germline ends. The length of the CDR3 is 15 residues. The germline gives CDR1 LNHNV, CDR2 YYDKDF (reference sequence).

The J gene is TRBJ2-6, the V gene TRBV30; TRBD1 matches 8 bases. In germline, CDR1 is GTSNPN, CDR2 SVGIG (reference sequence). The CDR3 spans 17 residues. The trim removed 5 bases at V and 0 bases at J, leaving 9 bases unmatched. The CDR3 reads CAWHSGTGISGANVLTF. CDR3 sequence (DNA): TGTGCCTGGCATTCCGGGACAGGAATCTCTGGGGCCAACGTCCTGACTTTC.

The gene calls are TRBV7-2 and TRBJ2-7; TRBD2 matches at 12 bases. V dropped 4 bases and J dropped 5; count of bases not matched to a gene: 6. There are 15 residues in the CDR3. The germline V gene has CDR1 SGHTA and CDR2 FQGNSA. In DNA form, the CDR3 reads TGTGCCAGCAGCTGGACTAGCGGGATAGGCGACGAGCAGTACTTC. This sequence encodes CASSWTSGIGDEQYF.

This rearrangement joins TRBV7-9 to TRBJ2-1; TRBD2 aligns across 7 bases. CDR1 and CDR2 from the germline V gene are SEHNR and FQNEAQ (reference sequence). The J segment lost 3 bases and the V segment lost 5 bases, leaving 7 bases of the junction unmatched. The CDR3 consists of 15 residues. The CDR3 loop is CASSPGLAVYNEQFF. As DNA, the CDR3 is TGTGCCAGCAGCCCTGGGCTAGCGGTCTACAATGAGCAGTTCTTC.

The V call is TRBV18, the J call TRBJ2-7; unclear D gene. V was cut by 1 base and J by 3 bases, with 10 bases left in between. CDR1 and CDR2 from the germline V gene are KGHSH and LQKENI. There are 14 residues in the CDR3. CDR3 DNA: TGTGCCAGCTCACCACAGGACGGCTTCTACGAGCAGTACGTC. Its translation: CASSPQDGFYEQYV.

The chain carries TRBV29-1 and TRBJ1-2, with 7 bases lining up with TRBD1. V was pared by 8 bases and J by 8 bases, with 14 bases of the junction left unmatched. The CDR3 sequence is 13 residues long. Germline assignment: CDR1 SQVTM and CDR2 ANQGSEA. The CDR3 loop reads CSSLTGSVGGYTF. CDR3 sequence (DNA): TGCAGCTCGCTGACAGGGTCTGTCGGGGGCTACACCTTC.

The chain combines TRBV5-6 with TRBJ2-7; TRBD1 might be the D (6 bases). Trimming shortened V by 1 base and J by 2 bases, and 10 bases separated the two germline ends. Germline loops: CDR1 SGHDT, CDR2 YYEEEE. The CDR3 extends over 14 amino acids. CDR3 bases: TGTGCCAGCAGCTTGTTGGGGGCGGCCTACGAGCAGTACTTC. Translating gives CASSLLGAAYEQYF. Complete variable domain (other parts from reference TRBV5-6 and TRBJ2-7): DAGVTQSPTHLIKTRGQQVTLRCSPKSGHDTVSWYQQALGQGPQFIFQYYEEEERQRGNFPDRFSGHQFPNYSSELNVNALLLGDSALYLCASSLLGAAYEQYFGPGTRLTVT.

J is TRBJ2-1 and V is TRBV11-2; tentatively, D is TRBD2 (5 bases). V dropped 3 bases and J dropped 2 bases, with 11 bases sitting between them. This CDR3 is 15 amino acids long. The germline CDR1 and CDR2 sequences are SGHAT and FQNNGV. The CDR3 nucleotides are TGTGCCAGCAGCTTGGGAGCTCCCCCCTACAATGAGCAGTTCTTC. Protein product: CASSLGAPPYNEQFF.

The J gene is TRBJ2-7, the V gene TRBV4-3; TRBD1 might be the D (5 bases). Trimming pared 8 bases from V and 2 bases from J, leaving 19 bases between. The CDR3 length is 15 residues. Germline V gives CDR1 LGHNA, CDR2 YSLEER. The chain's CDR3 is CASGTSHTGAYEQYF. In nucleotides, the CDR3 is TGCGCCAGCGGCACCTCACACACAGGCGCCTACGAGCAGTACTTC.

The chain uses TRBV6-2 or TRBV6-3 and TRBJ2-7; D is unresolved. The CDR3 runs 11 residues. The V gene lost 6 bases and the J gene lost 9 bases, with 12 bases spanning the gap. Germline V lookup: CDR1 MNHEY, CDR2 SVGEGT. CDR3 residues: CASSPSIGQYF. The CDR3, as DNA: TGTGCCAGCAGCCCATCGATTGGGCAGTACTTC.

This clonotype was seen a single time. The chain links TRBV7-2 to TRBJ2-7; 8 positions agree with TRBD2. CDR3 length: 15 amino acids. Trimming took 5 bases from V and 1 from J; bases not matched to a gene: 7. The germline CDR1 and CDR2 sequences are SGHTA and FQGNSA. The CDR3 is CASSVGLAGSYEQYF. The DNA of the CDR3 is TGTGCCAGCAGCGTTGGACTAGCTGGGTCCTACGAGCAGTACTTC.

In this sample, this clonotype turned up once. V usage is TRBV29-1 and J usage is TRBJ2-5; TRBD2 aligns across 15 bases. The CDR3 is made up of 15 amino acids. The trim removed 4 bases at V and 5 bases at J, leaving 5 bases unmatched. Germline lookup yields CDR1 SQVTM and CDR2 ANQGSEA. The CDR3 DNA follows: TGCAGCGTTGGGGGACTAGCGGGAGGATGGGAGACCCAGTACTTC. Protein sequence: CSVGGLAGGWETQYF.

The chain joins TRBV4-2 to TRBJ1-3; D remains unclear. The CDR3 loop spans 15 amino acids. Per the germline V gene, CDR1 is LGHNA and CDR2 is YNFKEQ. V dropped 4 bases and J dropped 2 bases, with 12 bases sitting between them. CDR3 region: CASSRPPAAGNTIYF. CDR3 in DNA: TGTGCCAGCAGCCGCCCGCCCGCTGCTGGAAACACCATATATTTT.

The chain employs TRBV2 and TRBJ2-2, with 8 bases fitting TRBD1. The CDR3 is 13 amino acids. Per germline, CDR1 SNHLY and CDR2 FYNNEI. Trimming removed 9 bases from V and 1 base from J; junction bases left unmatched: 1. The CDR3 nucleotides read TGTGCCAGGGGGACAGGGAACACCGGGGAGCTGTTTTTT. Translated, it gives CARGTGNTGELFF.